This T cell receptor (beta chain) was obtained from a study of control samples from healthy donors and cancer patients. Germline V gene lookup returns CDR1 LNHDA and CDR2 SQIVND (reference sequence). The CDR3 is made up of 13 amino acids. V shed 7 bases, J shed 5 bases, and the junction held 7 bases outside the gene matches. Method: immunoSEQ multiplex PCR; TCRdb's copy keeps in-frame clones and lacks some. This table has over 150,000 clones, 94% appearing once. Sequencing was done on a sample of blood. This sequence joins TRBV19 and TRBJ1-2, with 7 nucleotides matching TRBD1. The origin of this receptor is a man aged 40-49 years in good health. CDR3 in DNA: TGTGCCAGTAAACGAGGCAGGGGGTATGGCTACACCTTC. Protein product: CASKRGRGYGYTF.